This is a list of T cell receptor beta chains from one sample in a study of blood T cell repertoires in COVID-19. TCRdb's table, derived via immunoSEQ multiplex PCR, lists solely in-frame clones and lacks some. The repertoire has around 130,000 clones, 75% to 85% of them found once; the top ten carry 20%. The sequencing input was peripheral blood. These receptors were taken from an elderly man with acute or convalescent COVID-19. Both conserved end residues are part of each CDR3.

CASSFSGGAYNSPLHF	TRBV27
CASSQWTGDSPLHF	TRBV4-3
CASSLQETQYF	TRBV7-2
CASSLTNPGQGSYEQYF	TRBV28
CASSLDREKSPLHF	TRBV5-1
CATSGTGSYNEQFF	TRBV10-3
CASTLSGDTEAFF	TRBV2
CASRGGRGRNEQFF	TRBV2
CASSLEVAGSETQYF	TRBV5-1
CASMTESYNEQFF	TRBV5-4
CASGRGTEFNEKLFF	TRBV5-1
CASSLALGGRVGEQFF	TRBV5-4
CAISDLSGAITEAFF	TRBV10-3
CASSKTGGKNTEAFF	TRBV19
CASSQELKGLAVYNEQFF	TRBV3-1/TRBV3-2
CASSVGDSGYEQYF	TRBV9
CASTPRGNQPQHF	TRBV19
CASSPGREYQETQYF	TRBV28
CASSHVGGRRASGRGEQFF	TRBV4-1
CASSLVAGVNEQFF	TRBV5-5
CASSQSEELNEQYF	TRBV4-1
CASRIQGASNEQYF	TRBV27
CASSLAVQETQYF	TRBV5-6
CASSQGLYSNQPQHF	TRBV3-1/TRBV3-2
CASSLSGQNIQYF	TRBV19
CASSLIVGNSPLHF	TRBV5-1
CASSLGTGTGGYEQFF	TRBV7-8
CASSHGQAAQETQYF	TRBV5-4
CASGTEKEQGAFF	TRBV21-1
CASSPGGGEQYF	TRBV18
CAISEVGTSGGLYEQYF	TRBV10-3
CASSFWASGGGYTDTQYF	TRBV7-2
CASSEGAYQETQYF	TRBV2
CANKAPDFPKNIQYF	TRBV5-1
CASSLPGTGGGYTF	TRBV5-4
CASSLAPRTTGNTIYF	TRBV5-1
CASSRQINSPLHF	TRBV3-1/TRBV3-2
CASSLGPRSREQYF	TRBV7-9
CASSLGGRDQPQHF	TRBV5-1
CASRQGAYEQYF	TRBV25-1
CASSFPPGETQYF	TRBV7-8
CASSQRQGLRRGELFF	TRBV3-1/TRBV3-2
CASSRRDRSSGANVLTF	TRBV19
CASREAGGDEKLFF	TRBV5-6
CASSLAYRDNEQFF	TRBV7-2
CASSFVSEETQYF	TRBV7-8
CASSQGPGTSAGELFF	TRBV3-1/TRBV3-2
CASSMPGTNEKLFF	TRBV19
CASTFELSSGYTF	TRBV6-5
CASSLRDTQYF	TRBV28
CASSFRDRAGDTQYF	TRBV5-6
CASSSGGSTDTQYF	TRBV6-5
CASSQDRWLSEAFF	TRBV4-3